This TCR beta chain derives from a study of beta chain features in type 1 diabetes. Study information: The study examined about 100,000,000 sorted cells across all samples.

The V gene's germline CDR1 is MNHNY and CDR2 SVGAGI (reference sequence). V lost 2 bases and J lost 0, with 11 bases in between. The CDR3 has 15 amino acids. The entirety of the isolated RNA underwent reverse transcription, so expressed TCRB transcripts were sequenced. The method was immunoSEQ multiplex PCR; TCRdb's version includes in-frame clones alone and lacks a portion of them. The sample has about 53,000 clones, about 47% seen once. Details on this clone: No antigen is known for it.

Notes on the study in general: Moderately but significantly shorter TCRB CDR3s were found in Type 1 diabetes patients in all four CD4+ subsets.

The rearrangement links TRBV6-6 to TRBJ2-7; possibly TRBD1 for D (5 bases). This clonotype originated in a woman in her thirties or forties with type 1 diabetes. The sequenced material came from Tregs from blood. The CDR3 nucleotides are TGTGCCAGCAGTTACCCACAGGTGATCTCCTACGAGCAGTACTTC. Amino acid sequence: CASSYPQVISYEQYF.